This T cell receptor beta chain was sequenced for a study of blood T cell repertoires in COVID-19. In the study overall: Both acute and convalescent COVID-19 samples were obtained from the United States, Italy and Spain. Sample material is recorded as cDNA or gDNA derived from T cells, B-cell-depleted T cells, or PBMCs.

Authors' methods: Amplification of reference gene primers was used by the study to estimate nucleated cell counts. The protocol was immunoSEQ multiplex PCR, while the TCRdb copy is restricted to in-frame clones and leaves out a portion. V and J calls and clone size follow that table, whereas D and trimming were derived from the DNA. The table lists around 240,000 clones, around 80% of them singletons. This CDR3 has 16 amino acids. Germline V gives CDR1 KGHSH, CDR2 LQKENI. Trimming at V came to 3 bases and at J to 3 bases, leaving 3 bases not matched to a gene. Sequenced: peripheral blood. V is TRBV18 and J is TRBJ2-2, with TRBD1 matching 11 bases. The TCR sequence derives from a woman between 35 and 50 years old who had recovered from COVID-19. The CDR3 DNA reads as TGTGCCAGCTCACCTCGGACAGGGGGCCACACCGGGGAGCTGTTTTTT. It translates to CASSPRTGGHTGELFF.